What follows are 16 T cell receptor beta chains derived from one specimen sequenced in a study of CD8 T cells in Susac syndrome. Roughly 0.45 to 1 ug RNA was reverse transcribed with random hexamers. TCRdb redid the calling of the immunoSEQ multiplex PCR reads with MiXCR, one entry per CDR3 protein. The sample has under 200,000 distinct CDR3 sequences; roughly nine tenths are singletons. What was sequenced was CD4+ T cells from PBMCs. The receptors derive from a human donor with Susac syndrome.

The chain uses TRBV5-1 and TRBJ1-3, with 8 positions matching TRBD1. The CDR3 length is 18 residues. CDR1 is SGHRS, CDR2 YFSETQ, per germline. V lost 0 bases and J lost 1; bases outside the gene matches: 9. The CDR3 nucleotides read TGCGCCAGCAGCTTGGCCGAAGGCAGGGGGCGATCTGGAAACACCATATATTTT. Translation gives CASSLAEGRGRSGNTIYF.

The rearrangement joins TRBV5-5 to TRBJ1-5; D gene ambiguous. Germline CDR1 is SGHKS and CDR2 is YYEKEE (reference sequence). The CDR3 runs 15 residues. V lost 1 base, J lost 6 bases, and 14 bases lay in between. CDR3 coding DNA: TGTGCCAGCAGCTTGAAGATCCCCTCCAGTCAGCCCCAGCATTTT. Protein product: CASSLKIPSSQPQHF.

V is TRBV3-1 and J is TRBJ2-7; 8 nucleotides line up with TRBD2. V shed 4 bases, J shed 3 bases, and the junction held 8 bases outside the gene matches. This CDR3 region has 15 residues. Germline V lookup: CDR1 LGHDT, CDR2 YNNKEL (reference sequence). This CDR3 is CASSPSGGRNYEQYF. The CDR3 DNA reads TGTGCCAGCAGCCCCTCGGGCGGGAGGAACTACGAGCAGTACTTC.

This clonotype was detected a few times. This chain joins TRBV5-1 and TRBJ2-7; unclear D gene. CDR1 and CDR2 from the germline V gene are SGHRS and YFSETQ. V was pared by 4 bases and J by 3 bases, with 8 bases between. The CDR3 totals 12 residues. CDR3 residues: CASSVGSYEQYF. CDR3 bases: TGCGCCAGCAGCGTTGGAAGCTACGAGCAGTACTTC.

The rearrangement joins TRBV24-1 to TRBJ2-3, with D perhaps TRBD1 or TRBD2 (6 bases each). Between the trimmed V and J ends, which lost 5 bases and 1 base, there was a span of 15 bases. The V gene's germline CDR1 is KGHDR and CDR2 SFDVKD. The CDR3 runs 16 residues. CDR3 loop: CATSAGAGPGTDTQYF. CDR3 nucleotides: TGTGCCACCAGTGCGGGGGCGGGCCCAGGCACAGATACGCAGTATTTT.

V gene TRBV28 combines with J gene TRBJ2-7; D might be TRBD1 (7 bases). V lost 4 bases, J lost 2 bases, and 12 bases lay in between. The CDR3 has 14 amino acids. In germline, CDR1 is MDHEN, CDR2 SYDVKM. The CDR3 here is CASSSQGGTYEQYF. Here the CDR3 DNA reads TGTGCCAGCAGTTCGCAGGGGGGAACCTACGAGCAGTACTTC.

The chain is built from TRBV9 and TRBJ2-1; D remains ambiguous. Germline V gene sequence: CDR1 SGDLS, CDR2 YYNGEE. Deletions cut 0 bases from V and 6 bases from J, with 13 bases between. This CDR3 has 15 amino acids. The CDR3 bases are TGTGCCAGCAGCGTAGCGGCATACCCGAGCAATGAGCAGTTCTTC. Translated, it gives CASSVAAYPSNEQFF.

The genes are TRBV20-1 and TRBJ1-6, with a weak D call TRBD1 (6 bases). Germline V lookup: CDR1 DFQATT, CDR2 SNEGSKA (reference sequence). There are 16 residues in the CDR3. V was pared by 3 bases and J by 7 bases, with 19 bases between. The CDR3 loop reads CSARTGGGANNSPLHF. The CDR3 region has the DNA TGCAGTGCTAGGACTGGTGGGGGGGCGAACAATTCACCCCTCCACTTT.

The chain has TRBV7-9 and TRBJ2-2; D perhaps matches TRBD2 (5 bases). V lost 6 bases, J lost 3 bases, and 11 bases lay in between. Germline CDR1 reads SEHNR; CDR2 reads FQNEAQ (reference sequence). This CDR3 is 14 amino acids long. Written as DNA, the CDR3 is TGTGCCAGCAGATTGAGGGTCGACACCGGGGAGCTGTTTTTT. Its protein is CASRLRVDTGELFF.

The V and J genes are TRBV7-9 and TRBJ2-3, with 7 positions matching TRBD2. From germline, CDR1 is SEHNR and CDR2 FQNEAQ (reference sequence). V was clipped by 0 bases and J by 4 bases; unmatched bases: 4. The CDR3 totals 15 residues. The CDR3 bases are TGTGCCAGCAGCTTAGCGGGAGGGCCCCCAGATACGCAGTATTTT. This gives the protein CASSLAGGPPDTQYF.

Comment on this clonotype: Given the absence of the conserved phenylalanine or tryptophan at the CDR3 end, a read error is likely. V usage is TRBV28 and J usage is TRBJ2-5; D call uncertain. The V gene's germline CDR1 is MDHEN and CDR2 SYDVKM. V lost 7 bases and J lost 4, with 10 bases in between. The CDR3 totals 12 residues. CDR3 residues: CASTNGRETQYV. As DNA, the CDR3 is TGTGCCAGCACGAACGGAAGAGAGACCCAGTACGTC.

This clonotype was counted once. The gene calls are TRBV10-3 and TRBJ1-6, with TRBD1 matching 10 bases. The CDR3 is 15 amino acids. V trimming: 6 bases; J trimming: 8 bases; junction bases outside the gene matches: 7. Looked up from germline, CDR1 is ENHRY and CDR2 is SYGVKD. The CDR3 reads CAIRQGQGIDSPLHF. The CDR3, as DNA: TGTGCCATCAGGCAGGGACAGGGGATTGATTCACCCCTCCACTTT.

This chain links TRBV29-1 with TRBJ1-1; D is unclear. The V and J ends lost 3 bases and 1 base respectively, with 9 bases between them. The CDR3 has 13 amino acids. Germline V gene sequence: CDR1 SQVTM, CDR2 ANQGSEA. As DNA, the CDR3 is TGCAGCGTTGAGTTACACAGGAACACTGAAGCTTTCTTT. The encoded protein is CSVELHRNTEAFF.

The chain uses TRBV5-6 and TRBJ2-7; D ambiguous. V was clipped by 6 bases and J by 3 bases, with 13 bases between them. Germline CDR1 reads SGHDT; CDR2 reads YYEEEE. This CDR3 is 13 amino acids long. The CDR3 spells CASITVGYYEQYF. Written as DNA, the CDR3 is TGTGCCAGCATCACCGTAGGATACTACGAGCAGTACTTC.

J is TRBJ2-3 and V is TRBV20-1; D is possibly TRBD2 (6 bases). V dropped 5 bases and J dropped 2 bases, with 14 bases sitting between them. Germline lookup yields CDR1 DFQATT and CDR2 SNEGSKA (reference sequence). The CDR3 has 14 residues. CDR3 DNA: TGCAGTGCTGCGTCGGGGGTTCCCACAGATACGCAGTATTTT. Residues: CSAASGVPTDTQYF.

The rearrangement links TRBV19 to TRBJ2-1, with 10 bases aligning to TRBD2. In germline, CDR1 is LNHDA, CDR2 SQIVND (reference sequence). The CDR3 covers 17 residues. V lost 3 bases and J lost 4; bases outside the gene matches: 9. The CDR3 protein is CASSILLSGGKYNEQFF. CDR3 DNA sequence: TGTGCCAGTAGTATCCTTCTTAGCGGGGGGAAATACAATGAGCAGTTCTTC.